The 9 T cell receptor beta chains below come from one sample, sequenced in a study of blood T cell repertoires in COVID-19. Using immunoSEQ multiplex PCR, the repertoire was profiled, and TCRdb retains in-frame clones only, with some absent. The sample lists about 66,000 clones, roughly nine tenths occurring once. The specimen was peripheral blood. These receptors were obtained from a human donor in a cohort sampled during active COVID-19.

The rearrangement joins TRBV6-5 to TRBJ1-3; the D gene is possibly TRBD1 (6 bases). Germline loops: CDR1 MNHEY, CDR2 SVGAGI. V lost 4 bases and J 2 bases, leaving 9 bases between the germline ends. This CDR3 region has 14 residues. The CDR3 protein is CASSSGTPGNTIYF. For the CDR3, the DNA is TGTGCCAGCAGTTCCGGGACACCTGGAAACACCATATATTTT.

The rearrangement uses TRBV6-1 and TRBJ2-7, with a weak D call TRBD1 (6 bases). The CDR3 contains 15 residues. Germline assignment: CDR1 MNHNS and CDR2 SASEGT. V lost 2 bases to trimming and J lost 3 bases, with 14 bases between them. The DNA for the CDR3 is TGTGCCAGCAGTGAAACGGCAGGGGACAACTACGAGCAGTACTTC. It codes for CASSETAGDNYEQYF.

In its sample, this clone was seen a few times. The chain carries TRBV5-1 and TRBJ1-6; tentative D call: TRBD1 (5 bases). The CDR3 has 17 amino acids. Germline CDR1 SGHRS, CDR2 YFSETQ. V was shortened by 0 bases and J by 0 bases, with 10 bases between the two germline ends. The CDR3 DNA follows: TGCGCCAGCAGCTTGGAACAGGCTAGCTCCTATAATTCACCCCTCCACTTT. Its protein is CASSLEQASSYNSPLHF.

This clone was picked up one time. This sequence joins TRBV23-1 and TRBJ1-1; D possibly corresponds to TRBD1 (6 bases). TRBV23-1 is an ORF, and what it does is uncertain. The CDR3 is made up of 12 amino acids. Trimming pared 5 bases from V and 5 bases from J, leaving 9 bases between. CDR3 nucleotides: TGCGCCAGCAGTATCAGGGGTACTGAAGCTTTCTTT. It specifies CASSIRGTEAFF.

This chain connects TRBV19 to TRBJ1-4, with 8 bases fitting TRBD1. V was pared by 6 bases and J by 5 bases, with 5 bases of the junction left unmatched. Germline V gives CDR1 LNHDA, CDR2 SQIVND (reference sequence). This CDR3 is built from 14 residues. The chain's CDR3 is CASRNRDRNEKLFF. DNA for the CDR3: TGTGCCAGTAGGAACCGGGACAGGAATGAAAAACTGTTTTTT.

The chain employs TRBV7-6 and TRBJ2-3; 9 bases agree with TRBD1. The CDR3 extends over 16 amino acids. Unmatched junction bases numbered 11, after V lost 5 bases and J lost 5 bases. CDR1 SGHVS and CDR2 FNYEAQ come from the germline V gene. CDR3 DNA sequence: TGTGCCAGCAGCCCAAGTTGGACAGGGGAGGGAGATACGCAGTATTTT. It yields the protein CASSPSWTGEGDTQYF.

This rearrangement joins TRBV27 to TRBJ1-6; D perhaps matches TRBD1 (5 bases). V gave up 5 bases and J gave up 7 bases, with 12 bases separating them. CDR3 length: 14 residues. Germline V lookup: CDR1 MNHEY, CDR2 SMNVEV (reference sequence). CDR3 sequence (DNA): TGTGCCAGCAGTCGCCAGGGAGGGAATTCACCCCTCCACTTT. Translation: CASSRQGGNSPLHF.

V and J are TRBV12-3 or TRBV12-4 and TRBJ2-1; tentatively, D is TRBD1 (6 bases). This CDR3 has 13 amino acids. V was trimmed by 3 bases and J by 8 bases, leaving 11 bases between them. The CDR3 loop is CASSLPPGDEQFF. CDR3 DNA sequence: TGTGCCAGCAGTTTGCCGCCAGGGGATGAGCAGTTCTTC.

This chain joins TRBV2 and TRBJ1-4; TRBD1 aligns across 10 bases. Germline lookup yields CDR1 SNHLY and CDR2 FYNNEI. V was clipped by 6 bases and J by 8 bases; unmatched bases: 18. The CDR3 totals 18 residues. CDR3 amino acids: CASRDRDRGTGRREKLFF. The CDR3 DNA reads TGTGCCAGCAGGGACCGGGACAGGGGCACGGGCAGACGGGAAAAACTGTTTTTT.